Listed here are 6 T cell receptor beta chains from one sample, sequenced in a study of monozygotic twins with inflammatory bowel disease. After re-calling the 5' RACE reads, TCRdb lists one entry per CDR3 protein, DNA absent. There are approximately 400,000 distinct CDR3 sequences in the sample, with about 2.3% held by the top ten. The sequenced sample consisted of blood. These receptors came from a human donor with ulcerative colitis or Crohn's disease, or a healthy co-twin of an affected twin (not recorded which).

V and J are TRBV20-1 and TRBJ2-1; the D call from TCRdb, TRBD2, cannot be confirmed without DNA. This CDR3 has 12 residues. Looked up from germline, CDR1 is DFQATT and CDR2 is SNEGSKA (reference sequence). CDR3 in amino acids: CSARKREDEQFF.

This chain uses TRBV28 with TRBJ2-3; absent DNA, TCRdb's TRBD1 call cannot be checked. The CDR3 consists of 14 residues. Germline assignment: CDR1 MDHEN and CDR2 SYDVKM. CDR3 sequence: CASSFGTATDTQYF.

The chain recombines TRBV2 with TRBJ1-6; without DNA, the TCRdb call of TRBD1 cannot be checked. CDR1 is SNHLY, CDR2 FYNNEI, per germline. The CDR3 is 14 residues long. CDR3 residues: CASRSRDNNSPLHF.

The rearrangement joins TRBV20-1 to TRBJ2-1; TCRdb outputs TRBD2, but without DNA this stays unchecked. Germline assignment: CDR1 DFQATT and CDR2 SNEGSKA (reference sequence). CDR3 length: 15 amino acids. This chain's CDR3 is CSATLSGRAGDEQFF.

The chain employs TRBV30 and TRBJ2-7. Germline V gives CDR1 GTSNPN, CDR2 SVGIG (reference sequence). This CDR3 spans 14 amino acids. CDR3 sequence reads: CAWSVAATSYEQYF.

The gene calls are TRBV29-1 and TRBJ2-5. Germline V lookup: CDR1 SQVTM, CDR2 ANQGSEA. The CDR3 has 13 amino acids. The CDR3: CSVEGVYQETQYF.